This T cell receptor beta chain came from a study of beta chain features in type 1 diabetes. Of the isolated RNA, all was reverse transcribed, and so the sequenced material was expressed TCRB transcripts. Measured with immunoSEQ multiplex PCR; TCRdb has only the in-frame clones, and not every one. This table has nearly 250,000 clones, roughly two thirds appearing once. The V segment lost 5 bases and the J segment 0 bases; nucleotides outside the gene matches: 6. Germline values: CDR1 SQVTM, CDR2 ANQGSEA. The CDR3 length is 14 residues. The V call is TRBV29-1, the J call TRBJ2-7; 8 bases are shared with TRBD2. The sample was naive CD4+ T cells from blood. This clonotype was sampled from a man aged 25 to 40 in good health. The CDR3 sequence: CSVLFGTSSYEQYF. CDR3 coding DNA: TGCAGCGTTCTATTCGGGACTAGCTCCTACGAGCAGTACTTC.